This T cell receptor beta chain was identified in a study of OX40 agonist ivuxolimab in advanced cancers. About the study: Patients took ivuxolimab, an agonistic anti-OX40 (CD134) antibody.

A remark on this clone: The antigen is not known.

Data came from immunoSEQ multiplex PCR; TCRdb stores just in-frame clones and leaves some out. This table has 95,000 to 110,000 clones, 85% to 95% appearing once. Findings and limits, study-wide: Researchers report that CD8+ T cells had, on average, more expanded clones than CD4+. In the 0.1-3.0 mg/kg groups, partial responders showed among the lowest expansion. Clonal expansion by week 6 occurred in CD4+ and CD8+ blood T cells (at 0.1 to 3.0 mg/kg).

The sample here was CD4+ or CD8+ T cells sorted from blood, taken in a trial of the OX40 agonist ivuxolimab. The sequence was collected from an adult with an advanced solid tumor such as melanoma, head and neck, liver or kidney cancer.

CDR3 amino acids: CASRFTGTRLNEQFF. The CDR3 DNA reads TGCGCCAGCAGATTTACCGGGACTAGGTTAAATGAGCAGTTCTTC. The rearrangement links TRBV5-1 to TRBJ2-1; 8 bases match TRBD2. Germline CDR1 reads SGHRS; CDR2 reads YFSETQ. The CDR3 loop spans 15 amino acids. The V gene end was trimmed by 5 bases and the J gene end by 7 bases; junction bases not matched to a gene: 11.